The 24 T cell receptor beta chains listed next were all sequenced from one sample in a study of neurological immune-mediated disorders. From the 5' RACE reads, TCRdb called clonotypes with MiXCR, one entry per CDR3 protein. Seen here are some 87,000 distinct CDR3 sequences, roughly 13% observed once, and the top ten hold roughly 4.8%. Described time point: longitudinal time-point 2. Sequencing was carried out using PBMCs. These receptors were obtained from a female donor with HTLV-1-associated myelopathy (HAM/TSP).

This clonotype came up a few times. The chain joins TRBV7-2 to TRBJ2-1, with 11 bases that match TRBD1. The CDR3 runs to 16 residues. V shed 1 base, J shed 4 bases, and the junction held 3 bases outside the gene matches. Germline CDR1 reads SGHTA; CDR2 reads FQGNSA. The CDR3 region is CASSLEGTGGYNEQFF. The CDR3 nucleotides are TGTGCCAGCAGCTTAGAGGGGACAGGGGGTTACAATGAGCAGTTCTTC.

This clonotype appeared a single time. Compared with germline, one end of the junction differs, possibly owing to a read error. The CDR3 coding sequence is TGTGCCAGCAGGGTCACAGGGGCGAAGAACACCGGAGAGCTGTTTTTT. This sequence encodes CASRVTGAKNTGELFF. The rearrangement links TRBV11-2 to TRBJ2-2; 7 bases line up with TRBD1. The germline CDR1 and CDR2 sequences are SGHAT and FQNNGV. The CDR3 has 16 amino acids.

This clonotype has a count of ten or more. This chain joins TRBV20-1 and TRBJ1-1, with D possibly matching TRBD1 (6 bases). The CDR3 runs to 15 residues. Germline V gives CDR1 DFQATT, CDR2 SNEGSKA (reference sequence). V lost 6 bases to trimming and J lost 0 bases, with 17 bases between them. The CDR3 DNA is TGCAGTGCCCTCAAAGATCAGGGGATGAACACTGAAGCTTTCTTT. Translated, it gives CSALKDQGMNTEAFF.

This clonotype has a count of ten or more. The gene calls are TRBV11-2 and TRBJ1-2, with 7 bases identical to TRBD1. From germline, CDR1 is SGHAT and CDR2 FQNNGV. The CDR3 is 15 residues long. V was clipped by 5 bases and J by 4 bases; unmatched bases: 10. CDR3 in DNA: TGTGCCAGCAGCGCGTACAGGGGTCGTTCCTATGGCTACACCTTC. It translates to CASSAYRGRSYGYTF.

This clonotype was seen at least ten times. This chain joins TRBV10-3 and TRBJ2-1, with 7 bases aligning to TRBD1. V was pared by 11 bases and J by 9 bases, with 16 bases of the junction left unmatched. The CDR3 is 14 residues long. Germline CDR1 and CDR2: ENHRY and SYGVKD. The CDR3, as DNA: TGTGCCGCCAGACAGGGTACCCAGAATCTTGAGCAGTTCTTC. This codes for CAARQGTQNLEQFF.

This clonotype showed up many times. The V call is TRBV7-3, the J call TRBJ2-6; TRBD2 matches 10 bases. The germline CDR1 and CDR2 sequences are SGHTA and FQGTGA. This CDR3 is built from 18 residues. V lost 1 base, J lost 0 bases, and 3 bases stayed unmatched. CDR3 coding DNA: TGTGCCAGCAGCTTAATAGCGGGGGGAGTCTCTGGGGCCAACGTCCTGACTTTC. This codes for CASSLIAGGVSGANVLTF.

This clonotype was observed many times. The gene calls are TRBV7-7 and TRBJ2-2; 7 bases match TRBD1. Trimming took 5 bases from V and 0 from J; bases not matched to a gene: 6. Germline V gene sequence: CDR1 SSHAT, CDR2 FNYEAQ (reference sequence). This CDR3 is built from 16 residues. The CDR3 DNA reads TGTGCCAGCAGCCGACACAGGGGCGCGAACACCGGGGAGCTGTTTTTT. It specifies CASSRHRGANTGELFF.

This clonotype showed up many times. Sequence at one end of the junction differs from germline and may be a read error. The CDR3 here is CASSLAGGRNEQFF. The DNA for the CDR3 is TGTGCCAGCAGCCTAGCGGGGGGCCGGAATGAGCAGTTCTTC. J is TRBJ2-1 and V is TRBV7-8, with 11 bases aligning to TRBD2. Germline CDR1 SGHVS, CDR2 FQNEAQ. The CDR3 sequence is 14 residues long. Using reference TRBV7-8 and TRBJ2-1 for the parts outside the CDR3, the full variable domain is GAGVSQSPRYKVAKRGQDVALRCDPISGHVSLFWYQQALGQGPEFLTYFQNEAQLDKSGLPSDRFFAERPEGSVSTLKIQRTQQEDSAVYLCASSLAGGRNEQFFGPGTRLTVL.

V and J are TRBV7-3 and TRBJ2-1; TRBD2 matches at 8 bases. V shed 4 bases, J shed 7 bases, and the junction held 12 bases outside the gene matches. Germline CDR1 reads SGHTA; CDR2 reads FQGTGA. CDR3 length equals 16 residues. CDR3: CASSWGAGGSYNEQFF. The CDR3 nucleotides are TGTGCCAGCAGCTGGGGGGCGGGGGGTAGTTATAATGAGCAGTTCTTC.

This clonotype appeared many times. This chain uses TRBV5-1 with TRBJ2-3; 9 nucleotides align to TRBD1. This CDR3 contains 14 residues. Germline V gene lookup returns CDR1 SGHRS and CDR2 YFSETQ. V shed 6 bases, J shed 4 bases, and the junction held 6 bases outside the gene matches. CDR3 nucleotides: TGCGCCAGCAAGGTACAGGGGGCGGCAGATACGCAGTATTTT. Residues: CASKVQGAADTQYF. The variable domain in full, with the rest retrieved from reference TRBV5-1 and TRBJ2-3, is KAGVTQTPRYLIKTRGQQVTLSCSPISGHRSVSWYQQTPGQGLQFLFEYFSETQRNKGNFPGRFSGRQFSNSRSEMNVSTLELGDSALYLCASKVQGAADTQYFGPGTRLTVL.

There are many counts of this clonotype. J is TRBJ2-1 and V is TRBV6-5; D might be TRBD1 or TRBD2, each matching 7 bases. The CDR3 totals 16 residues. Trimming cost V 5 bases and J 2 bases, with 16 bases left between them. Germline V gene lookup returns CDR1 MNHEY and CDR2 SVGAGI. The CDR3 nucleotides are TGTGCCAGCAGTCCGCAGGGGGGGCGGACCTACAATGAGCAGTTCTTC. Amino acid sequence: CASSPQGGRTYNEQFF.

This clonotype has a count of ten or more. The chain combines TRBV7-9 with TRBJ2-7; the D gene is possibly TRBD2 (6 bases). V lost 5 bases, J lost 4 bases, and 18 bases lay in between. This CDR3 region has 15 residues. Looked up from germline, CDR1 is SEHNR and CDR2 is FQNEAQ (reference sequence). CDR3 protein: CASSPPGVGGYEQYF. Here the CDR3 DNA reads TGTGCCAGCAGCCCACCGGGGGTCGGAGGATACGAGCAGTACTTC.

This clonotype occurred many times. The chain couples TRBV20-1 to TRBJ1-5, with a weak D call TRBD1 (5 bases). V lost 3 bases to trimming and J lost 5 bases, with 11 bases between them. The germline gives CDR1 DFQATT, CDR2 SNEGSKA (reference sequence). There are 13 residues in the CDR3. The CDR3 region has the DNA TGCAGTGCTAGCGGCAGGGAGGATCAGCCCCAGCATTTT. It yields the protein CSASGREDQPQHF.

The table lists this clonotype with many counts. V and J are TRBV7-9 and TRBJ2-7; D possibly corresponds to TRBD1 (6 bases). The CDR3 runs to 12 residues. Germline CDR1 is SEHNR and CDR2 is FQNEAQ (reference sequence). V was clipped by 1 base and J by 10 bases, with 11 bases between them. CDR3: CASSLGRGNQYF. The CDR3 coding sequence is TGTGCCAGCAGCTTAGGTAGGGGGAATCAGTACTTC.

In its sample, this clonotype was seen many times. The chain employs TRBV20-1 and TRBJ1-2; 9 bases align to TRBD1. The CDR3 extends over 15 amino acids. Germline lookup yields CDR1 DFQATT and CDR2 SNEGSKA (reference sequence). Trimming removed 6 bases from V and 4 bases from J; junction bases left unmatched: 12. CDR3 loop: CSAETGGALGYGYTF. The CDR3 DNA is TGCAGTGCCGAGACAGGGGGAGCTTTGGGCTATGGCTACACCTTC.

V gene TRBV12-3 or TRBV12-4 combines with J gene TRBJ1-2; TRBD1 agrees at 8 bases. The CDR3 runs to 13 residues. Trimming cost V 7 bases and J 4 bases; bases outside gene matches: 5. The CDR3 sequence: CASTLQGGYGYTF. The DNA of the CDR3 is TGTGCCAGCACTCTACAGGGGGGCTATGGCTACACCTTC.

This clonotype was seen ten or more times. This chain joins TRBV20-1 and TRBJ2-2, with a weak D call TRBD1 (5 bases). Looked up from germline, CDR1 is DFQATT and CDR2 is SNEGSKA (reference sequence). Trimming stripped 3 bases from V and 5 bases from J, with 13 bases between. CDR3 length equals 14 residues. The CDR3 spells CSASGAGGTGELFF. CDR3 nucleotide sequence: TGCAGTGCTAGTGGGGCAGGTGGGACCGGGGAGCTGTTTTTT.

This clonotype was seen more than once but under ten times. The chain has TRBV6-1 and TRBJ2-6; D uncertain. CDR1 MNHNS and CDR2 SASEGT come from the germline V gene. V was shortened by 6 bases and J by 2 bases, with 17 bases between the two germline ends. The CDR3 length is 17 residues. The CDR3 reads CASSRYPRVTGANVLTF. The CDR3 DNA reads TGTGCCAGCAGCAGGTATCCAAGGGTGACTGGGGCCAACGTCCTGACTTTC.

A remark on this clonotype: A read error may explain this, as a much larger clone is one base away. The J gene is TRBJ1-2, the V gene TRBV20-1, with a possible D match to TRBD1 (5 bases). From germline, CDR1 is DFQATT and CDR2 SNEGSKA (reference sequence). Trimming cost V 3 bases and J 0 bases, with 17 bases left between them. The CDR3 has 16 amino acids. The CDR3 loop reads CSARGGRMTANYGYTF. CDR3 nucleotides: TGCAGTGCTAGGGGAGGCAGGATGACAGCTAACTATGGCTACACCTTC.

This clonotype has a count of ten or more. The J gene is TRBJ2-2, the V gene TRBV18; D not certain. CDR1 KGHSH and CDR2 LQKENI come from the germline V gene. V was shortened by 6 bases and J by 0 bases, with 8 bases between the two germline ends. The CDR3 is made up of 14 amino acids. The chain's CDR3 is CASSLSTNTGELFF. Here the CDR3 DNA reads TGTGCCAGCTCCCTTAGTACGAACACCGGGGAGCTGTTTTTT.

This clonotype was counted many times. The chain recombines TRBV5-6 with TRBJ1-5; D call uncertain. The CDR3 loop spans 18 amino acids. The V and J ends lost 1 base and 0 bases respectively, with 17 bases between them. Germline V gene lookup returns CDR1 SGHDT and CDR2 YYEEEE. For the CDR3, the DNA is TGTGCCAGCAGCTTGAAGAGGGAAAGCCTTTATAGCAATCAGCCCCAGCATTTT. This encodes CASSLKRESLYSNQPQHF.

This clonotype was seen repeatedly, ten times or more. This chain links TRBV20-1 with TRBJ1-5; D remains ambiguous. CDR1 and CDR2 from the germline V gene are DFQATT and SNEGSKA (reference sequence). The CDR3 loop spans 14 amino acids. The V end lost 4 bases, the J end lost 0 bases, and 10 bases lay between the germline ends. The CDR3 reads CSAKLGHSNQPQHF. For the CDR3, the DNA is TGCAGTGCTAAGCTCGGCCATAGCAATCAGCCCCAGCATTTT.

Comment on this clonotype: A much larger clone differs from this one at a single base, so this may be a read error. J is TRBJ1-2 and V is TRBV11-2; 8 bases are shared with TRBD1. The CDR3 is made up of 15 amino acids. The germline gives CDR1 SGHAT, CDR2 FQNNGV. The CDR3 DNA reads TGTGCCAGCAGCCTCCGGACAGGGTCTAACGATGGCTACACCTTC. This gives the protein CASSLRTGSNDGYTF.

CDR3: CASSLLPPPPEGGFNEQFF. Written as DNA, the CDR3 is TGTGCCAGCAGTTTATTGCCCCCCCCCCCAGAGGGGGGCTTTAATGAGCAGTTCTTC. The chain carries TRBV27 and TRBJ2-1, with D possibly called TRBD1 or TRBD2 (6 bases each). Germline assignment: CDR1 MNHEY and CDR2 SMNVEV (reference sequence). The CDR3 has 19 amino acids. The germline V and J ends were trimmed by 1 base and 7 bases, with 26 bases remaining between them.